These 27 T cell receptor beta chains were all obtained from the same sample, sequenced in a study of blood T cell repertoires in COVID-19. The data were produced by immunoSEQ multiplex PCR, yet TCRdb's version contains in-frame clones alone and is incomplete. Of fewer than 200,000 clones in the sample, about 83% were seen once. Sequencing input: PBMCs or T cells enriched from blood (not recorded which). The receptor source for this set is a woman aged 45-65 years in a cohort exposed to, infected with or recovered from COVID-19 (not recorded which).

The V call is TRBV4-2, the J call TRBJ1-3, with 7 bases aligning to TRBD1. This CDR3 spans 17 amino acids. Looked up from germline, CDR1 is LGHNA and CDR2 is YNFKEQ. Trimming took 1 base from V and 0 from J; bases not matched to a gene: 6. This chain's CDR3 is CASSQVRGQVSGNTIYF. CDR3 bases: TGTGCCAGCAGCCAAGTGAGGGGGCAAGTCTCTGGAAACACCATATATTTT.

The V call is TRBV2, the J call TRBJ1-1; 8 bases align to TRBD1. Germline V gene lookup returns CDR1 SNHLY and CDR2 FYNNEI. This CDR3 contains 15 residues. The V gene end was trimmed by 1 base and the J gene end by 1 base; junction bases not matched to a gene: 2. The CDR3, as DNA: TGTGCCAGCAGTGAAGTCAGGGGGCCGAACACTGAAGCTTTCTTT. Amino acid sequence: CASSEVRGPNTEAFF.

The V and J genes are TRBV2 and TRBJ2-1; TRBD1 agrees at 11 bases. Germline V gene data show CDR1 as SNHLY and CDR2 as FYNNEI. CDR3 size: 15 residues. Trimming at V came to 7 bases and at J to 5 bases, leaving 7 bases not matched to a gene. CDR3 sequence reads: CASILDRGLNNEQFF. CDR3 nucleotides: TGTGCCAGCATCCTGGACAGGGGGCTTAACAATGAGCAGTTCTTC.

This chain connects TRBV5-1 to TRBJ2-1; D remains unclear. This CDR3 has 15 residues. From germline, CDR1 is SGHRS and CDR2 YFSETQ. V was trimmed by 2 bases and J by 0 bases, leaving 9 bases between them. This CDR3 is CASSLLSDSYNEQFF. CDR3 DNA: TGCGCCAGCAGCTTACTAAGCGACTCCTACAATGAGCAGTTCTTC.

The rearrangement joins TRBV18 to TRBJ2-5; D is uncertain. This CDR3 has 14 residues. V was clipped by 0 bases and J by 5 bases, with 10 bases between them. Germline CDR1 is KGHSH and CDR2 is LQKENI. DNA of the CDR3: TGTGCCAGCTCACCACCGACAAGGTCTGAGACCCAGTACTTC. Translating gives CASSPPTRSETQYF.

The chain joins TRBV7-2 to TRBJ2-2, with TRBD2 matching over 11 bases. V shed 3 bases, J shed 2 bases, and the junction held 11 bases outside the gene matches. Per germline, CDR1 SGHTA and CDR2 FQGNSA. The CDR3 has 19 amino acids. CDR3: CASSFRVLAGGKNTGELFF. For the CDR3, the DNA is TGTGCCAGCAGCTTTCGGGTTTTAGCGGGGGGGAAAAACACCGGGGAGCTGTTTTTT. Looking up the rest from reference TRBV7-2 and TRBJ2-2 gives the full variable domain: GAGVSQSPSNKVTEKGKDVELRCDPISGHTALYWYRQSLGQGLEFLIYFQGNSAPDKSGLPSDRFSAERTGGSVSTLTIQRTQQEDSAVYLCASSFRVLAGGKNTGELFFGEGSRLTVL.

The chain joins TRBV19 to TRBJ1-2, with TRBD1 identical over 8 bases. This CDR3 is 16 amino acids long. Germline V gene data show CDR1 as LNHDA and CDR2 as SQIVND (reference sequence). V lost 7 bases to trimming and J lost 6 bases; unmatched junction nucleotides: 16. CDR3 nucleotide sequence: TGTGCCAGTAATCAGCCGGACAGGGTTAAGATCGATGGCTACACCTTC. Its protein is CASNQPDRVKIDGYTF.

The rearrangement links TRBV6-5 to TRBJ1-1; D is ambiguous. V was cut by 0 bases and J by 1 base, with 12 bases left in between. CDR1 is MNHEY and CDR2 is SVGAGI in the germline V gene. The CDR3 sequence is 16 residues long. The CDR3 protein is CASSYSPRRRNTEAFF. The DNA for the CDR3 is TGTGCCAGCAGTTACTCTCCCCGCCGGAGGAACACTGAAGCTTTCTTT.

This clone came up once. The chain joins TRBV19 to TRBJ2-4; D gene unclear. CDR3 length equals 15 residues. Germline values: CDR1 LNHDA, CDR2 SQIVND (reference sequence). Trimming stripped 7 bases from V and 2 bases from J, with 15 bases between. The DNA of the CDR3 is TGTGCCAGTACCCCGGATCCACAGACCAAAAACATTCAGTACTTC. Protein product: CASTPDPQTKNIQYF.

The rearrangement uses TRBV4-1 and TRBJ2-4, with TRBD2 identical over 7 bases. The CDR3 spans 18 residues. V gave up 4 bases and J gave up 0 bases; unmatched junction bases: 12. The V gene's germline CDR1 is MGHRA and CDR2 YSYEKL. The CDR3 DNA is TGCGCCAGCAGCCCATCGTGGGAGGGCGAAGCAGCCAAAAACATTCAGTACTTC. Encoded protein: CASSPSWEGEAAKNIQYF.

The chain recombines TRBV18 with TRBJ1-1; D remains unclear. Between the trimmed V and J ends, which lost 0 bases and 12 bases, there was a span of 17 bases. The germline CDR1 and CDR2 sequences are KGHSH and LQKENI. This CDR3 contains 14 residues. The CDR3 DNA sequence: TGTGCCAGCTCACCACCGAACGAAGGACGGGGAACTTTCTTT. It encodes CASSPPNEGRGTFF.

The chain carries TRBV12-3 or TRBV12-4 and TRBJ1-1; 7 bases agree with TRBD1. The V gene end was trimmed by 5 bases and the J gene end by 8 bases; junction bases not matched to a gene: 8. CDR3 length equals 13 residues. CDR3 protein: CASSTGQDGEAFF. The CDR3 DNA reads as TGTGCCAGCAGTACCGGACAGGATGGGGAAGCTTTCTTT.

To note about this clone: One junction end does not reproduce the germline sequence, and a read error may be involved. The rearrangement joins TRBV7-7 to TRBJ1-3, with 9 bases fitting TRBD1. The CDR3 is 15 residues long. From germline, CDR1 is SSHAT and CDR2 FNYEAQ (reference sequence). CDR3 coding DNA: TGTGCTAGCAGCTTAGGACAGGGGCCTGGAAACACCATATATTTT. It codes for CASSLGQGPGNTIYF.

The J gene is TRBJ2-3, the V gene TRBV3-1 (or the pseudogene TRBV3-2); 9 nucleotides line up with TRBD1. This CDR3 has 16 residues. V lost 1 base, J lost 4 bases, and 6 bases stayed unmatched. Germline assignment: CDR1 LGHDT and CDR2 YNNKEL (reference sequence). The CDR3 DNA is TGTGCCAGCAGCCAAGGGACAGGGGCGGTTGCAGATACGCAGTATTTT. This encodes CASSQGTGAVADTQYF.

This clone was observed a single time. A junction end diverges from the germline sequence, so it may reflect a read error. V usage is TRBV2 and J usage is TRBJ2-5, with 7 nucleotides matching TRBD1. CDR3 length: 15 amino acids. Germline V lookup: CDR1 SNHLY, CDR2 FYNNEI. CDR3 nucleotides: TGTGCCAGCAGAGAAGCAACGGGACAGATCGAGACCCAGTACTTC. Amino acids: CASREATGQIETQYF.

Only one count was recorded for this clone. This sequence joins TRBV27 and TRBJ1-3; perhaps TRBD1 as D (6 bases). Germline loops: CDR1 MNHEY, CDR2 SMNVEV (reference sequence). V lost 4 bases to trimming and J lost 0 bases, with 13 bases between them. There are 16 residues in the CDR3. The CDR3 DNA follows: TGTGCCAGCAGTTCGATGCAACAGGGCTCTGGAAACACCATATATTTT. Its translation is CASSSMQQGSGNTIYF.

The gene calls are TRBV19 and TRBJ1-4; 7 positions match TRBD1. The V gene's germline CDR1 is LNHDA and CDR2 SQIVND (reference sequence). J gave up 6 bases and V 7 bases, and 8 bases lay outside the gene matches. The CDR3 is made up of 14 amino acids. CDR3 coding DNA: TGTGCCAGTACCCTACAGGGGTTGGATGAAAAACTGTTTTTT. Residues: CASTLQGLDEKLFF.

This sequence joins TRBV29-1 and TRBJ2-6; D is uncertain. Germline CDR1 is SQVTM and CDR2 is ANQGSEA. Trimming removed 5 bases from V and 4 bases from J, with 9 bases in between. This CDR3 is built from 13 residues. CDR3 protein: CSVYLSGANVLTF. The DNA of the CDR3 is TGCAGCGTTTACTTGTCCGGGGCCAACGTCCTGACTTTC.

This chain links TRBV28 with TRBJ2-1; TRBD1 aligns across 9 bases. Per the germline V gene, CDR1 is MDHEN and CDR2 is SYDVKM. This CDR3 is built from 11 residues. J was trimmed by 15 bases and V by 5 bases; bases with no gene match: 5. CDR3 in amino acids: CASSAGTGSFF. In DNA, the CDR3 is TGTGCCAGCAGTGCCGGGACAGGGTCGTTCTTC.

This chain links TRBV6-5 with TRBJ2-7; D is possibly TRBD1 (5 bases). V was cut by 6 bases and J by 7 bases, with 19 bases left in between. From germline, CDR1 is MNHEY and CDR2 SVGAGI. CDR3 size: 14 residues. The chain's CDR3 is CASSSDKRPGEQYF. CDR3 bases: TGTGCCAGCAGCTCGGACAAGAGGCCTGGGGAGCAGTACTTC.

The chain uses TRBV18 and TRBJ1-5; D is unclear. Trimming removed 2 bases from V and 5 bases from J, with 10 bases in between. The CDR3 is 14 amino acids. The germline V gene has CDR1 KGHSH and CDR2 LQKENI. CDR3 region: CASSPGGLHQPQHF. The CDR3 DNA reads TGTGCCAGCTCACCAGGAGGACTTCATCAGCCCCAGCATTTT.

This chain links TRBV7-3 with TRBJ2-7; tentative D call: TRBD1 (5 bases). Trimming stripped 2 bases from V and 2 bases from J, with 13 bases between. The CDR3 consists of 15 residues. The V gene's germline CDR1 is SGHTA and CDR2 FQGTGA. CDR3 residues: CASSLLVAGTYEQYF. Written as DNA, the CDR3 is TGTGCCAGCAGCTTATTAGTCGCAGGGACCTACGAGCAGTACTTC.

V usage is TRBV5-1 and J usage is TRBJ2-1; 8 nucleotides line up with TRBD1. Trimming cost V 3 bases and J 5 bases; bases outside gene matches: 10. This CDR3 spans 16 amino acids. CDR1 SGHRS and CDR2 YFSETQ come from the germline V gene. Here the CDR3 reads CASSSGDRGVNNEQFF. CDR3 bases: TGCGCCAGCAGCTCTGGAGACAGGGGCGTAAACAATGAGCAGTTCTTC.

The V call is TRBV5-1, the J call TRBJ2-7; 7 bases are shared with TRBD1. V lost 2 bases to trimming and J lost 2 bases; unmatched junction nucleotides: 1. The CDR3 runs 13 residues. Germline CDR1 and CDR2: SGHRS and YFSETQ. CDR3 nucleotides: TGCGCCAGCAGCTTACAGGGGACCTACGAGCAGTACTTC. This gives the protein CASSLQGTYEQYF. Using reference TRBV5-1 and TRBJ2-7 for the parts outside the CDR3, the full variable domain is KAGVTQTPRYLIKTRGQQVTLSCSPISGHRSVSWYQQTPGQGLQFLFEYFSETQRNKGNFPGRFSGRQFSNSRSEMNVSTLELGDSALYLCASSLQGTYEQYFGPGTRLTVT.

The CDR3 DNA sequence: TGTGCCACCTCCGAACGGGCAGCCAGGGAACAAGATACGCAGTATTTT. Protein product: CATSERAAREQDTQYF. The V and J genes are TRBV28 and TRBJ2-3; D is perhaps TRBD1 (5 bases). V was shortened by 10 bases and J by 5 bases, with 25 bases between the two germline ends. The CDR3 sequence is 16 residues long. Germline V gene data show CDR1 as MDHEN and CDR2 as SYDVKM.

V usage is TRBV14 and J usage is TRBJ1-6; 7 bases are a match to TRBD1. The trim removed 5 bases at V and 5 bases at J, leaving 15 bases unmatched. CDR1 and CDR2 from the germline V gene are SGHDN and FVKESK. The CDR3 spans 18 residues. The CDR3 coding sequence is TGTGCCAGCAGCTCAAGGAGGTACAGGGGTTCAGATAATTCACCCCTCCACTTT. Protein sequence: CASSSRRYRGSDNSPLHF.

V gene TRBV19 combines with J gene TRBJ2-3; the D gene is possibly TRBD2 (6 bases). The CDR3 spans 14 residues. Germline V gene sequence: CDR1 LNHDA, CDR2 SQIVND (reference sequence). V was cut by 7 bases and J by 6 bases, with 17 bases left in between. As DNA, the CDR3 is TGTGCCAGTAACCCCACCCAGGAGGGGGATACGCAGTATTTT. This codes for CASNPTQEGDTQYF.